This TCR beta chain was identified during a study of early T cells in non-severe SARS-CoV-2 infection (dated by TCRdb to 2020 to 2022). With respect to the entire study: Because TCR sequencing was done on bulk RNA from unsorted whole blood, the alpha and beta chains could not be paired. The study at large found these results: Matching against VDJdb was skewed toward anti-spike CD8 responses, likely underestimated virus-specific expansions, and missed private and CD4 specificities.

This was a case-control study nested in a cohort of healthcare workers in London, UK, who had nasopharyngeal swab PCR tests and blood samples taken every week. Between 23 and 31 March 2020, the week of the UK lockdown, healthcare workers were enrolled and then followed up weekly for as long as 16 weeks. V loses 7 bases at its end and J loses 1 base; junction bases beyond the gene matches: 6. From the germline V gene, CDR1 is SQVTM and CDR2 is ANQGSEA. The CDR3 covers 14 residues, taking in both the cysteine and the phenylalanine. The DNA shown is the 42-base CDR3, in frame from base 1. Preparation of the library involved 5' RACE. The sample was run on a NextSeq 500. To correct for sequencing error and PCR bias, the TCR library protocol tagged individual cDNA molecules with unique molecular identifiers. Both TCR alpha and beta chains were sequenced, and tight co-correlation was observed between alpha and beta sequence abundances in each sample. The authors processed their data as follows. Decombinator V4 was used to perform V gene, J gene and CDR3 annotation of TCR sequences. TCRs were defined as expanded if a significant change between any two time points was detected under a Poisson model with p below 0.0001. TCR abundances were normalised to the total number of TCRs sequenced in each sample and reported as counts per million. MAIT TCRs were defined by TRAV1-2 paired with TRAJ12, TRAJ20 or TRAJ33, and iNKT TCRs by TRAV10 paired with TRAJ18. VDJdb, accessed on 1 November 2021, was searched for TCRs annotated for CMV, EBV and SARS-CoV-2, and TCRs annotated for more than one antigen were excluded. Starting from the raw public reads, TCRdb applied fastp trimming at Q25, assembled clones with MiXCR and retained in-frame beta chains. Identical CDR3 protein sequences are pooled into one entry, listed with their most common genes and DNA. The V and J calls and clone size are TCRdb's, not the authors'. This sample is represented by about 52,000 distinct CDR3 sequences; over 7.5% of them were singletons. The ten largest clones capture roughly a tenth of the sample.

As concerns this clonotype: The target of this receptor is not known. Base quality data are lacking; no much larger clone is found one base away.

The clonotype originates from an adult who was a healthcare worker with PCR-confirmed SARS-CoV-2 infection or an uninfected control (not recorded which). This receptor chain uses TRBV29-1 and TRBJ2-3; 9 bases in the middle match TRBD2. The sequencing sample was made of whole blood. The CDR3 protein: CSASTSGGTDTQYF. The sequence in DNA is TGCAGCGCCTCGACTAGCGGAGGCACAGATACGCAGTATTTT.